Here is one TCR beta chain with its context. The sample originates from a study of OX40 agonist ivuxolimab in advanced cancers. Only in-frame clones appear in the TCRdb table, and some are missing; sequencing was by immunoSEQ multiplex PCR. Among approximately 81,000 clones listed, just over 90% were seen once. From germline, CDR1 is MNHNY and CDR2 SVGAGI (reference sequence). V trimming: 5 bases; J trimming: 8 bases; junction bases outside the gene matches: 4. The CDR3 extends over 14 amino acids. This TCR came from an adult with an advanced solid tumor such as melanoma, head and neck, liver or kidney cancer. Sequencing used CD4+ or CD8+ T cells sorted from blood, obtained in a trial of the OX40 agonist ivuxolimab. V gene TRBV6-6 combines with J gene TRBJ1-4; 11 bases fit TRBD1. The CDR3 DNA reads TGTGCCAGCAGTCCCGGGACAGGGGGAGAAAAACTGTTTTTT. Translation: CASSPGTGGEKLFF.